This is a list of T cell receptor beta chains from one sample in a study of T cell responses to AZD1222 COVID-19 vaccine. Profiled with immunoSEQ multiplex PCR; TCRdb holds only in-frame clones, not every one. Of 95,000 to 100,000 clones listed, roughly 86% are singletons. The sample was peripheral blood, taken 28 days after the second AZD1222 dose. The receptors shown here come from an adult who received the AZD1222 COVID-19 vaccine. CDR3s include the opening cysteine and the closing phenylalanine or tryptophan. The D gene is left open where the match is weak. Where a row states a size, it is once, few, many or the class of an expanded clone; other rows omit it.

D: -
size: once
J: TRBJ2-7
V: TRBV7-2
DNA: TGTGCCAGCAGCTTACCCGGACAGCGCGAGCAGTACTTC
CDR3: CASSLPGQREQYF

D: -
size: -
J: TRBJ2-1
V: TRBV7-9
DNA: TGTGCCAGCAGGGGCCAAGGGGATGAGCAGTTCTTC
CDR3: CASRGQGDEQFF

D: -
size: -
J: TRBJ1-2
V: TRBV5-4
DNA: TGTGCCAGCAGCTTGGAGATCCAGGGAAAAGCTAACTATGGCTACACCTTC
CDR3: CASSLEIQGKANYGYTF

D: TRBD1
size: few
J: TRBJ2-7
V: TRBV5-5
DNA: TGTGCCAGCAGCTTGACAGGGGTTTACGAGCAGTACTTC
CDR3: CASSLTGVYEQYF

D: -
size: -
J: TRBJ2-3
V: TRBV30
DNA: TGTGCCTGGAGTGTAAACCCAGATACGCAGTATTTT
CDR3: CAWSVNPDTQYF

D: -
size: few
J: TRBJ2-5
V: TRBV2
DNA: TGTGCCACGGGAAGGGGAGTGGCCCAAGAGACCCAGTACTTC
CDR3: CATGRGVAQETQYF

D: -
size: -
J: TRBJ2-1
V: TRBV10-2
DNA: TGCGCCAGCAGTGGTGACCGTTACAATGAGCAGTTCTTC
CDR3: CASSGDRYNEQFF

D: -
size: -
J: TRBJ2-7
V: TRBV6-2/TRBV6-3
DNA: TGTGCCAGCAGCAGAGACCCCACAGGGTATTTTATCTACGAGCAGTACTTC
CDR3: CASSRDPTGYFIYEQYF

D: -
size: -
J: TRBJ2-7
V: TRBV6-2/TRBV6-3
DNA: TGTGCCAGCAGCCGATATGGGGAGGACTACGAGCAGTACTTC
CDR3: CASSRYGEDYEQYF

D: -
size: -
J: TRBJ1-3
V: TRBV19
DNA: TGTGCCAGTAGTGTGGTAGCTTCTGGAAACACCATATATTTT
CDR3: CASSVVASGNTIYF

D: -
size: -
J: TRBJ2-3
V: TRBV5-1
DNA: TGCGCCAGCAGCATGGGGGGGCTCACAGATACGCAGTATTTT
CDR3: CASSMGGLTDTQYF

D: TRBD1
size: -
J: TRBJ1-2
V: TRBV3-1/TRBV3-2
DNA: TGTGCCAGCACTAGGGGACAGGCGGGTATGAGCTACACCTTC
CDR3: CASTRGQAGMSYTF

D: -
size: -
J: TRBJ1-4
V: TRBV2
DNA: TGTGCCAGCAGCCCAGGGAGTACTAATGAAAAACTGTTTTTT
CDR3: CASSPGSTNEKLFF

D: -
size: -
J: TRBJ2-3
V: TRBV29-1
DNA: TGCATGCCCTGTACGCAGTATTTT
CDR3: CMPCTQYF

D: -
size: -
J: TRBJ1-1
V: TRBV12-3/TRBV12-4
DNA: TGTGCCAGCAGCTCCTCGAGAGTTGAAGCTTTCTTT
CDR3: CASSSSRVEAFF

D: -
size: -
J: TRBJ2-7
V: TRBV18
DNA: TGTGCCAGCTCACCAGGGGGAGACTACGAGCAGTACTTC
CDR3: CASSPGGDYEQYF

D: -
size: -
J: TRBJ1-2
V: TRBV29-1
DNA: TGCAGCGCAACCCATGGAGGGGCCGCTTATGGCTACACCTTC
CDR3: CSATHGGAAYGYTF

D: -
size: -
J: TRBJ1-6
V: TRBV7-9
DNA: TGTGCCAGCAGCTTAGAGTCGTCACCCCTCCACTTT
CDR3: CASSLESSPLHF

D: TRBD2
size: -
J: TRBJ2-5
V: TRBV3-1/TRBV3-2
DNA: TGTGCCAGCACGAACTTAGCGGGGAGAGAGACCCAGTACTTC
CDR3: CASTNLAGRETQYF

D: -
size: once
J: TRBJ2-5
V: TRBV29-1
DNA: TGCAGCGTCGCGACCGGGACCCCCCAAGAGACCCAGTACTTC
CDR3: CSVATGTPQETQYF

D: TRBD2
size: -
J: TRBJ2-2
V: TRBV11-2
DNA: TGTGCCAGCAGCTTAGATGGTAGCGGGGGGAAGAACACCGGGGAGCTGTTTTTT
CDR3: CASSLDGSGGKNTGELFF

D: TRBD1
size: -
J: TRBJ1-2
V: TRBV19
DNA: TGTGCCAGTAGGACGGAAAGGGGGCACGGCTATGGCTACACCTTC
CDR3: CASRTERGHGYGYTF

D: -
size: once
J: TRBJ2-7
V: TRBV19
DNA: TGTGCCAGTAGCCCGACTGGAGGTTTCTACGAGCAGTACTTC
CDR3: CASSPTGGFYEQYF

D: -
size: -
J: TRBJ2-3
V: TRBV5-1
DNA: TGCGCCAGCATTAGTGGCACGGATACGCAGTATTTT
CDR3: CASISGTDTQYF

D: -
size: -
J: TRBJ2-7
V: TRBV4-1
DNA: TGCGCCAGCAGCCAAGGGGCAGCATATTACGAGCAGTACTTC
CDR3: CASSQGAAYYEQYF

D: -
size: few
J: TRBJ1-1
V: TRBV20-1
DNA: TGCAGTGCTAGTACAGCGAACACTGAAGCTTTCTTT
CDR3: CSASTANTEAFF

D: -
size: -
J: TRBJ1-3
V: TRBV30
DNA: TGTGCCTGGAGTGGGACATACTCCTCTGGAAACACCATATATTTT
CDR3: CAWSGTYSSGNTIYF

D: -
size: -
J: TRBJ1-1
V: TRBV29-1
DNA: TGCAGCGTTGCCGCCGGGACAAGGAACACTGAAGCTTTCTTT
CDR3: CSVAAGTRNTEAFF

D: TRBD1
size: -
J: TRBJ1-6
V: TRBV7-9
DNA: TGTGCCAGCAGCTTCACAGGGGTTGGAGGATCACCCCTCCACTTT
CDR3: CASSFTGVGGSPLHF

D: -
size: -
J: TRBJ1-5
V: TRBV5-6
DNA: TGTGCCAGCCATGAGAGGGGATCGCAGCCCCAGCATTTT
CDR3: CASHERGSQPQHF

D: TRBD2
size: -
J: TRBJ2-1
V: TRBV27
DNA: TGTGCCAGCAGTTTATCTCGGCTAGCGGGAGCTATAGATGAGCAGTTCTTC
CDR3: CASSLSRLAGAIDEQFF

D: -
size: -
J: TRBJ1-1
V: TRBV27
DNA: TGTGCCAGCAGGTACAGGGCGAACACTGAAGCTTTCTTT
CDR3: CASRYRANTEAFF

D: TRBD2
size: -
J: TRBJ2-3
V: TRBV10-3
DNA: TGTGCCATCAGTGAGTCTAGCGGGGGCACAGATACGCAGTATTTT
CDR3: CAISESSGGTDTQYF

D: TRBD1
size: -
J: TRBJ1-1
V: TRBV7-2
DNA: TGTGCCAGCAGGCAGACAGGGTCCACTGAAGCTTTCTTT
CDR3: CASRQTGSTEAFF

D: TRBD2
size: -
J: TRBJ2-1
V: TRBV9
DNA: TGTGCCAGCAGCGTAGGTCTAGCGGGAGCGACTAAGCTCTCCTACAATGAGCAGTTCTTC
CDR3: CASSVGLAGATKLSYNEQFF

D: TRBD2
size: -
J: TRBJ2-7
V: TRBV7-7
DNA: TGTGCTAGCAGCTTAGCCCCCGGGGGGGGCTACGAGCAGTACTTC
CDR3: CASSLAPGGGYEQYF

D: -
size: once
J: TRBJ1-2
V: TRBV4-2
DNA: TGTGCCAGCAGCCAAGATAGGGGTAGGGGCTACACCTTC
CDR3: CASSQDRGRGYTF

D: -
size: -
J: TRBJ2-7
V: TRBV4-3
DNA: TGCGCCAGCAGCCGCGAACCACAGGGATCCCTCGAGCAGTACTTC
CDR3: CASSREPQGSLEQYF

D: TRBD2
size: once
J: TRBJ2-2
V: TRBV5-1
DNA: TGCGCCAGCAGCTTGGATAGCGGGGACGATGGGGAGCTGTTTTTT
CDR3: CASSLDSGDDGELFF

D: -
size: -
J: TRBJ2-7
V: TRBV5-1
DNA: TGCGCCAGCAGCATTGTCAGCGGCGACTCCTACGAGCAGTACTTC
CDR3: CASSIVSGDSYEQYF

D: -
size: -
J: TRBJ1-1
V: TRBV29-1
DNA: TGCAGCGTTGAAAAACAGGGGAACACTGAAGCTTTCTTT
CDR3: CSVEKQGNTEAFF